Listed below are T cell receptor beta chains from one sample, sequenced in a study of blood T cell repertoires in COVID-19. Clones were sequenced by immunoSEQ multiplex PCR, and TCRdb holds only the in-frame ones, with some missing. The sample includes tens of thousands of clones, 86% seen only once; the top ten take roughly 18%. Sequencing was done on a sample of peripheral blood. The receptors stem from a man aged 45 to 65 in a cohort sampled during active COVID-19. Both conserved end residues are part of each CDR3. A D gene is named only where the DNA matches it firmly. For some rows the clone size is stated as once, few or many, or as a class when expanded; others skip it.

D	J	V	size	CDR3	DNA
TRBD2	TRBJ2-7	TRBV11-2	.	CASSWVGGGEYEQYF	TGTGCCAGCAGCTGGGTCGGCGGGGGGGAATACGAGCAGTACTTC
TRBD1	TRBJ2-5	TRBV7-7	.	CASSPESGTGTQYF	TGTGCTAGCAGCCCAGAGTCGGGGACAGGGACCCAGTACTTC
TRBD2	TRBJ2-3	TRBV6-5	.	CASRTGLANTDTQYF	TGTGCCAGCAGGACCGGACTAGCGAACACAGATACGCAGTATTTT
TRBD2	TRBJ2-3	TRBV5-4	.	CASSVSGRATDTQYF	TGTGCCAGCAGCGTTAGCGGGAGGGCCACAGATACGCAGTATTTT
.	TRBJ1-4	TRBV21-1	.	CASSKASTGYEKLFF	TGTGCCAGCAGCAAAGCGTCGACAGGCTACGAAAAACTGTTTTTT
TRBD1	TRBJ1-5	TRBV6-5	once	CASGPGTGNNQPQHF	TGTGCCAGCGGCCCGGGGACAGGGAATAATCAGCCCCAGCATTTT
.	TRBJ1-6	TRBV13	.	CASSLRGSPLHF	TGTGCCAGCAGCTTAAGGGGTTCACCCCTCCACTTT
.	TRBJ2-5	TRBV7-8	.	CASSFLAGGETQYF	TGTGCCAGCAGCTTCTTGGCAGGGGGGGAGACCCAGTACTTC
.	TRBJ1-3	TRBV4-3	.	CASSPAGGNTIYF	TGCGCCAGCAGCCCAGCGGGTGGAAACACCATATATTTT
TRBD2	TRBJ2-3	TRBV7-6	.	CASSFVERTSGGSTDTQYF	TGTGCCAGCAGCTTCGTAGAACGGACTAGCGGAGGAAGCACAGATACGCAGTATTTT
TRBD2	TRBJ2-7	TRBV11-2	.	CASSWTSGGSYEQYF	TGTGCCAGCAGCTGGACTAGCGGGGGCTCCTACGAGCAGTACTTC
TRBD2	TRBJ2-2	TRBV5-1	.	CASSFSSGGAGGELFF	TGCGCCAGCAGCTTTTCCAGCGGGGGGGCTGGCGGGGAGCTGTTTTTT
.	TRBJ2-1	TRBV27	.	CASSLGAYNEQFF	TGTGCCAGCAGTTTAGGAGCGTACAATGAGCAGTTCTTC
.	TRBJ1-1	TRBV19	.	CASSTAGGEAFF	TGTGCCAGTAGTACTGCGGGAGGTGAAGCTTTCTTT
.	TRBJ2-7	TRBV11-3	.	CASGGQAGTREQYF	TGTGCCAGCGGAGGACAGGCCGGGACTCGGGAGCAGTACTTC
TRBD1	TRBJ1-3	TRBV4-3	.	CASSQSRTGQSGNTIYF	TGCGCCAGCAGCCAATCCCGGACAGGCCAATCTGGAAACACCATATATTTT
TRBD1	TRBJ2-3	TRBV12-3/TRBV12-4	.	CASSTGGADTQYF	TGTGCCAGCAGTACAGGGGGCGCAGATACGCAGTATTTT
TRBD2	TRBJ2-1	TRBV6-5	.	CASRMTSGRSNEQFF	TGTGCCAGCAGGATGACTAGCGGGAGATCCAATGAGCAGTTCTTC
.	TRBJ1-5	TRBV2	few	CASSEALQGSQPQHF	TGTGCCAGCAGTGAAGCGCTTCAGGGTAGTCAGCCCCAGCATTTT
TRBD2	TRBJ2-3	TRBV7-3	.	CASSTLSRGGADTQYF	TGTGCCAGCAGCACCCTCTCGCGGGGGGGGGCAGATACGCAGTATTTT
TRBD1	TRBJ1-3	TRBV27	.	CASSYRGGNTIYF	TGTGCCAGCAGTTACAGGGGTGGAAACACCATATATTTT
TRBD2	TRBJ2-5	TRBV24-1	.	CATSGRRLAGAGEKETQYF	TGTGCCACCAGTGGGCGCCGGCTAGCGGGAGCAGGTGAAAAGGAGACCCAGTACTTC
.	TRBJ2-2	TRBV6-1	.	CASSEMGWLEELFF	TGTGCCAGCAGTGAAATGGGCTGGTTGGAGGAGCTGTTTTTT
TRBD2	TRBJ2-5	TRBV7-7	.	CASSLRLAGQETQYF	TGTGCTAGCAGCTTAAGGCTAGCGGGGCAAGAGACCCAGTACTTC
TRBD2	TRBJ2-1	TRBV7-2	.	CASSTLLAGNEQFF	TGTGCCAGCAGCACTTTACTAGCGGGCAATGAGCAGTTCTTC
TRBD2	TRBJ2-1	TRBV5-4	.	CALGGTTNNEQFF	TGTGCCTTGGGGGGGACTACTAACAATGAGCAGTTCTTC
TRBD2	TRBJ2-1	TRBV7-6	.	CASSLSGEEQFF	TGTGCCAGCAGCTTAAGCGGGGAAGAGCAGTTCTTC
.	TRBJ1-1	TRBV19	once	CASSWVTVNTEAFF	TGTGCCAGTAGTTGGGTGACAGTGAACACTGAAGCTTTCTTT
TRBD2	TRBJ2-7	TRBV4-3	.	CASSQDSGVTPYEQYF	TGCGCCAGCAGCCAAGATAGCGGGGTCACCCCCTACGAGCAGTACTTC
TRBD2	TRBJ2-2	TRBV15	.	CATSQGLYTGELFF	TGTGCCACCTCTCAGGGACTATACACCGGGGAGCTGTTTTTT
.	TRBJ2-7	TRBV5-8	.	CASSLAKLAGSYEQYF	TGTGCCAGCAGCTTGGCCAAGCTAGCCGGCTCCTACGAGCAGTACTTC
TRBD2	TRBJ2-2	TRBV14	.	CASSQEPGTRGLPGELFF	TGTGCCAGCAGCCAAGAGCCTGGGACTAGGGGTCTCCCCGGGGAGCTGTTTTTT
.	TRBJ1-2	TRBV3-1/TRBV3-2	.	CASSQESAGAPNYGYTF	TGTGCCAGCAGCCAAGAGTCGGCAGGGGCCCCTAACTATGGCTACACCTTC
TRBD1	TRBJ1-2	TRBV6-5	few	CASRSDRAHYGYTF	TGTGCCAGCAGATCGGACAGGGCACACTATGGCTACACCTTC